Reported below is one T cell receptor (beta chain). These data are taken from a study of identical twins. Trimming cost V 6 bases and J 2 bases; bases outside gene matches: 11. This CDR3 comprises 17 residues. The germline gives CDR1 SGHRS, CDR2 YFSETQ. MiXCR, applied by TCRdb to the 5' RACE reads, yields one record per CDR3 protein. The data hold around 510,000 distinct CDR3 sequences, with approximately 14% observed a single time. The same data also contributed to another study, on yellow fever vaccine responses in identical twins.

The sequenced sample was CD4+ T cells sorted from blood. The chain has TRBV5-1 and TRBJ2-2, with 9 bases aligning to TRBD2. The sequence came from a young woman in good health. The CDR3 DNA reads as TGCGCCAGCACCGGGGAAGGACTAGCGTATAACACCGGGGAGCTGTTTTTT. This encodes CASTGEGLAYNTGELFF.